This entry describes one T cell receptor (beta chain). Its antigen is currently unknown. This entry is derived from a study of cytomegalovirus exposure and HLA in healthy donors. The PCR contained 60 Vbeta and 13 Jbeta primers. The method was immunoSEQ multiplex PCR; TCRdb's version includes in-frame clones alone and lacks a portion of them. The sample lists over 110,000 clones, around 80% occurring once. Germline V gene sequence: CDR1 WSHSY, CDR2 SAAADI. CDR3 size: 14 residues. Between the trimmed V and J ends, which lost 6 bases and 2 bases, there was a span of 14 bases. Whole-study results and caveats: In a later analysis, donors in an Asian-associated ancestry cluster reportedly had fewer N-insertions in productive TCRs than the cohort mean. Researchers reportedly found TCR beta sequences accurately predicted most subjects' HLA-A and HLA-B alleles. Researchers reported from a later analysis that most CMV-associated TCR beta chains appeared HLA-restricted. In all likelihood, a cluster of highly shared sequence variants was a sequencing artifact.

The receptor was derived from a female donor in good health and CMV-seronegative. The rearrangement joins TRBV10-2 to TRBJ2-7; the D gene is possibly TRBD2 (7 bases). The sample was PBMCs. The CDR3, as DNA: TGCGCCAGCAGCTGGGGGGGGCACCCCTACGAGCAGTACTTC. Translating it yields CASSWGGHPYEQYF.